The rows below give T cell receptor beta chains drawn from one sample of a study of CD8 T cells in Susac syndrome. TCRdb re-analysed the immunoSEQ multiplex PCR reads in MiXCR, keeping a single row per CDR3 protein. This sample yields 160,000 or so distinct CDR3 sequences, of which roughly 94% are seen a single time; 0.065% to 0.1% belongs to the top ten. What was sequenced was CD4+ T cells from PBMCs. These receptors originate from a human donor in good health. Each CDR3 is given with its conserved first and last residue. Fields, in order: clone size, V gene, J gene, D gene, CDR3 protein, CDR3 DNA. D genes are given only for firm matches. Expanded clones get a size class; other rows say once, few or many, or leave the size out.

clone size: -
V gene: TRBV10-3
J gene: TRBJ2-5
D gene: -
CDR3 protein: CAISPWQGEETQYF
CDR3 DNA: TGTGCCATCAGCCCATGGCAGGGAGAAGAGACCCAGTACTTC

clone size: -
V gene: TRBV20-1
J gene: TRBJ1-4
D gene: -
CDR3 protein: CSARYPDGKLFF
CDR3 DNA: TGCAGTGCTAGATACCCTGACGGAAAACTGTTTTTT

clone size: -
V gene: TRBV10-3
J gene: TRBJ2-3
D gene: -
CDR3 protein: CAISESTDTQYF
CDR3 DNA: TGTGCCATCAGTGAGTCCACAGATACGCAGTATTTT

clone size: -
V gene: TRBV6-2/TRBV6-3
J gene: TRBJ2-5
D gene: TRBD2
CDR3 protein: CASKTSGSETQYF
CDR3 DNA: TGTGCCAGCAAAACTAGCGGGAGCGAGACCCAGTACTTC

clone size: -
V gene: TRBV15
J gene: TRBJ1-4
D gene: TRBD1
CDR3 protein: CATSPGTGIATNEKLFF
CDR3 DNA: TGTGCCACCAGCCCCGGGACAGGGATTGCAACTAATGAAAAACTGTTTTTT

clone size: -
V gene: TRBV20-1
J gene: TRBJ1-4
D gene: -
CDR3 protein: CSASPEWGLGEKLFF
CDR3 DNA: TGCAGTGCTAGTCCGGAATGGGGTCTTGGTGAAAAACTGTTTTTT

clone size: -
V gene: TRBV2
J gene: TRBJ1-1
D gene: -
CDR3 protein: CASSAMTVNTEAFF
CDR3 DNA: TGTGCCAGCAGTGCCATGACAGTGAACACTGAAGCTTTCTTT

clone size: -
V gene: TRBV19
J gene: TRBJ2-7
D gene: TRBD2
CDR3 protein: CASSIRTSYEQYF
CDR3 DNA: TGTGCCAGTAGTATTCGGACTAGCTACGAGCAGTACTTC

clone size: -
V gene: TRBV6-6
J gene: TRBJ1-1
D gene: -
CDR3 protein: CASSYPPGQRGGAFF
CDR3 DNA: TGTGCCAGCAGTTACCCCCCTGGACAGCGAGGCGGAGCTTTCTTT

clone size: -
V gene: TRBV13
J gene: TRBJ2-1
D gene: TRBD2
CDR3 protein: CASSPRTSGRGEQFF
CDR3 DNA: TGTGCCAGCAGCCCTCGGACTAGCGGGAGGGGTGAGCAGTTCTTC

clone size: -
V gene: TRBV6-5
J gene: TRBJ2-5
D gene: TRBD2
CDR3 protein: CASSYGGGSLQETQYF
CDR3 DNA: TGTGCCAGCAGTTACGGCGGGGGGAGCCTTCAAGAGACCCAGTACTTC

clone size: -
V gene: TRBV30
J gene: TRBJ2-6
D gene: -
CDR3 protein: CAWSTGGANVLTF
CDR3 DNA: TGTGCCTGGAGTACGGGAGGGGCCAACGTCCTGACTTTC

clone size: -
V gene: TRBV11-2
J gene: TRBJ2-2
D gene: TRBD2
CDR3 protein: CASSRGRAYTGELFF
CDR3 DNA: TGTGCCAGCAGCCGCGGGAGGGCCTACACCGGGGAGCTGTTTTTT

clone size: -
V gene: TRBV29-1
J gene: TRBJ1-1
D gene: -
CDR3 protein: CSAAGGPNTEAFF
CDR3 DNA: TGCAGCGCGGCTGGGGGTCCGAACACTGAAGCTTTCTTT

clone size: -
V gene: TRBV20-1
J gene: TRBJ2-7
D gene: -
CDR3 protein: CSARDAIAITYEQYF
CDR3 DNA: TGCAGTGCTAGAGACGCAATCGCGATTACCTACGAGCAGTACTTC

clone size: -
V gene: TRBV7-2
J gene: TRBJ2-2
D gene: -
CDR3 protein: CASSFWTSNTGELFF
CDR3 DNA: TGTGCCAGCAGCTTTTGGACATCGAACACCGGGGAGCTGTTTTTT

clone size: -
V gene: TRBV5-1
J gene: TRBJ2-3
D gene: -
CDR3 protein: CASSSGHPAADTQYF
CDR3 DNA: TGCGCCAGCAGCTCGGGACACCCAGCCGCAGATACGCAGTATTTT

clone size: -
V gene: TRBV24-1
J gene: TRBJ2-5
D gene: TRBD1
CDR3 protein: CATGAGGQETQYF
CDR3 DNA: TGTGCCACCGGGGCAGGGGGCCAAGAGACCCAGTACTTC

clone size: -
V gene: TRBV7-7
J gene: TRBJ2-3
D gene: -
CDR3 protein: CASSLEGLSTDTQYF
CDR3 DNA: TGTGCTAGCAGCTTAGAGGGACTCAGCACAGATACGCAGTATTTT

clone size: once
V gene: TRBV18
J gene: TRBJ1-5
D gene: TRBD1
CDR3 protein: CASSPRTGTRGNQPQHF
CDR3 DNA: TGTGCCAGCTCACCAAGGACAGGAACGAGGGGAAATCAGCCCCAGCATTTT

clone size: -
V gene: TRBV7-8
J gene: TRBJ2-7
D gene: TRBD2
CDR3 protein: CASSFPSGLSPYEQYF
CDR3 DNA: TGTGCCAGCAGTTTTCCCTCGGGACTATCCCCCTACGAGCAGTACTTC

clone size: once
V gene: TRBV6-1
J gene: TRBJ2-1
D gene: TRBD2
CDR3 protein: CASSGTSGTSSYNEQFF
CDR3 DNA: TGTGCCAGCAGTGGGACTAGCGGAACCTCCTCCTACAATGAGCAGTTCTTC

clone size: -
V gene: TRBV20-1
J gene: TRBJ2-3
D gene: TRBD1
CDR3 protein: CSAITGQGRDTQYF
CDR3 DNA: TGCAGTGCTATTACTGGACAGGGCAGAGATACGCAGTATTTT

clone size: -
V gene: TRBV4-1
J gene: TRBJ2-6
D gene: TRBD1
CDR3 protein: CASSQDKWDRDAGANVLTF
CDR3 DNA: TGCGCCAGCAGCCAGGACAAGTGGGACAGGGATGCCGGGGCCAACGTCCTGACTTTC

clone size: -
V gene: TRBV3-1
J gene: TRBJ1-2
D gene: -
CDR3 protein: CASSQGPTGNYGYTF
CDR3 DNA: TGTGCCAGCAGCCAAGGACCCACAGGGAACTATGGCTACACCTTC

clone size: -
V gene: TRBV20-1
J gene: TRBJ1-3
D gene: -
CDR3 protein: CSASNRNSGNTIYF
CDR3 DNA: TGCAGTGCTAGTAACAGAAACTCTGGAAACACCATATATTTT

clone size: few
V gene: TRBV5-1
J gene: TRBJ2-3
D gene: TRBD1
CDR3 protein: CASDPTGATTDTQYF
CDR3 DNA: TGCGCCAGTGATCCAACAGGGGCTACCACAGATACGCAGTATTTT

clone size: -
V gene: TRBV29-1
J gene: TRBJ1-2
D gene: -
CDR3 protein: CSVARGSGYTF
CDR3 DNA: TGCAGCGTTGCCAGGGGTAGTGGCTACACCTTC

clone size: -
V gene: TRBV29-1
J gene: TRBJ1-6
D gene: -
CDR3 protein: CSVEDGINSPLHF
CDR3 DNA: TGCAGCGTTGAAGATGGTATTAATTCACCCCTCCACTTT

clone size: -
V gene: TRBV10-3
J gene: TRBJ1-1
D gene: -
CDR3 protein: CAISRAQGNTEAFF
CDR3 DNA: TGTGCCATCAGTAGGGCGCAGGGGAACACTGAAGCTTTCTTT

clone size: -
V gene: TRBV14
J gene: TRBJ2-3
D gene: TRBD2
CDR3 protein: CASSQPPSGGVDTQYF
CDR3 DNA: TGTGCCAGCAGCCAGCCTCCTAGCGGGGGGGTAGATACGCAGTATTTT

clone size: once
V gene: TRBV20-1
J gene: TRBJ2-2
D gene: -
CDR3 protein: CSASSLGRAGELFF
CDR3 DNA: TGCAGTGCTAGCTCCTTAGGACGCGCCGGGGAGCTGTTTTTT

clone size: -
V gene: TRBV27
J gene: TRBJ1-6
D gene: -
CDR3 protein: CASSQRGDSPLHF
CDR3 DNA: TGTGCCAGCAGTCAAAGGGGGGATTCACCCCTCCACTTT

clone size: -
V gene: TRBV7-2
J gene: TRBJ2-5
D gene: -
CDR3 protein: CASSLVQGDHQYF
CDR3 DNA: TGTGCCAGCAGCTTAGTGCAAGGTGACCATCAGTACTTC

clone size: -
V gene: TRBV28
J gene: TRBJ1-4
D gene: -
CDR3 protein: CASSTTNEKLFF
CDR3 DNA: TGTGCCAGCAGTACAACTAATGAAAAACTGTTTTTT

clone size: -
V gene: TRBV12-3/TRBV12-4
J gene: TRBJ1-2
D gene: -
CDR3 protein: CATNEVVPANYGYTF
CDR3 DNA: TGTGCCACCAACGAGGTAGTCCCGGCTAACTATGGCTACACCTTC

clone size: -
V gene: TRBV6-2/TRBV6-3
J gene: TRBJ2-1
D gene: TRBD2
CDR3 protein: CASSYGGSGDNEQFF
CDR3 DNA: TGTGCCAGCAGTTACGGGGGTAGCGGGGACAATGAGCAGTTCTTC

clone size: -
V gene: TRBV6-2/TRBV6-3
J gene: TRBJ1-2
D gene: -
CDR3 protein: CASSPISPRGYTF
CDR3 DNA: TGTGCCAGCAGCCCGATCTCACCCAGAGGCTACACCTTC

clone size: -
V gene: TRBV11-2
J gene: TRBJ2-4
D gene: -
CDR3 protein: CASRLTEGYNIQYF
CDR3 DNA: TGTGCCAGCAGGTTGACAGAAGGATACAACATTCAGTACTTC

clone size: once
V gene: TRBV20-1
J gene: TRBJ1-1
D gene: -
CDR3 protein: CSATTLRGYLLAFF
CDR3 DNA: TGCAGTGCTACCACCCTCCGGGGTTACCTTTTAGCTTTCTTT

clone size: -
V gene: TRBV7-2
J gene: TRBJ1-1
D gene: TRBD1
CDR3 protein: CASRFRGRVNTEAFF
CDR3 DNA: TGTGCCAGCAGATTCAGGGGGAGGGTGAACACTGAAGCTTTCTTT

clone size: -
V gene: TRBV24-1
J gene: TRBJ1-5
D gene: -
CDR3 protein: CATSDPRGNQPQHF
CDR3 DNA: TGTGCCACCAGTGATCCCCGGGGCAATCAGCCCCAGCATTTT

clone size: -
V gene: TRBV29-1
J gene: TRBJ1-2
D gene: -
CDR3 protein: CSAKALSVANYEDDGYTF
CDR3 DNA: TGCAGCGCAAAGGCCCTCTCTGTGGCTAACTATGAGGACGATGGCTACACCTTC

clone size: -
V gene: TRBV12-3/TRBV12-4
J gene: TRBJ2-3
D gene: TRBD1
CDR3 protein: CASSSLTGTGGTDTQYF
CDR3 DNA: TGTGCCAGCAGTTCATTAACCGGGACAGGGGGCACAGATACGCAGTATTTT

clone size: -
V gene: TRBV6-5
J gene: TRBJ2-1
D gene: -
CDR3 protein: CASRADSYNEQFF
CDR3 DNA: TGTGCCAGCAGAGCTGATTCCTACAATGAGCAGTTCTTC

clone size: -
V gene: TRBV29-1
J gene: TRBJ2-1
D gene: TRBD2
CDR3 protein: CSVVGTSVYNEQFF
CDR3 DNA: TGCAGCGTTGTCGGGACTAGCGTCTACAATGAGCAGTTCTTC

clone size: -
V gene: TRBV6-2/TRBV6-3
J gene: TRBJ1-1
D gene: -
CDR3 protein: CASKTQGSVTEAFF
CDR3 DNA: TGTGCCAGCAAGACGCAGGGGAGCGTCACTGAAGCTTTCTTT

clone size: -
V gene: TRBV4-1
J gene: TRBJ1-4
D gene: -
CDR3 protein: CASSQGELNEKLFF
CDR3 DNA: TGCGCCAGCAGCCAAGGGGAACTAAATGAAAAACTGTTTTTT

clone size: -
V gene: TRBV3-1
J gene: TRBJ2-2
D gene: -
CDR3 protein: CASRDFSINTGELFF
CDR3 DNA: TGTGCCAGCAGGGACTTCTCAATAAACACCGGGGAGCTGTTTTTT

clone size: -
V gene: TRBV6-6
J gene: TRBJ1-5
D gene: -
CDR3 protein: CASSNDRGAYQPQHF
CDR3 DNA: TGTGCCAGCAGCAACGACAGAGGGGCTTATCAGCCCCAGCATTTT

clone size: -
V gene: TRBV11-2
J gene: TRBJ2-7
D gene: -
CDR3 protein: CASSLVAAPSYEQYF
CDR3 DNA: TGTGCCAGCAGCTTAGTGGCTGCCCCCTCCTACGAGCAGTACTTC

clone size: -
V gene: TRBV27
J gene: TRBJ1-4
D gene: TRBD1
CDR3 protein: CASSDRDGPYATNEKLFF
CDR3 DNA: TGTGCCAGCAGTGACAGGGACGGCCCGTATGCAACTAATGAAAAACTGTTTTTT

clone size: -
V gene: TRBV19
J gene: TRBJ2-1
D gene: TRBD2
CDR3 protein: CASTPPLAGYNEQFF
CDR3 DNA: TGTGCCAGTACCCCCCCACTAGCGGGGTACAATGAGCAGTTCTTC

clone size: -
V gene: TRBV30
J gene: TRBJ1-1
D gene: -
CDR3 protein: CAWSAGREYTEAFF
CDR3 DNA: TGTGCCTGGAGTGCAGGCCGGGAGTACACTGAAGCTTTCTTT

clone size: -
V gene: TRBV15
J gene: TRBJ2-1
D gene: TRBD2
CDR3 protein: CATSRGGSGGAPGNEQFF
CDR3 DNA: TGTGCCACCAGCAGAGGAGGTAGCGGGGGGGCCCCGGGCAATGAGCAGTTCTTC

clone size: -
V gene: TRBV30
J gene: TRBJ2-3
D gene: -
CDR3 protein: CAWAPGGARDTQYF
CDR3 DNA: TGTGCCTGGGCTCCAGGCGGGGCTAGGGATACGCAGTATTTT